The source of this T cell receptor beta chain is a study of T cell changes during pregnancy in multiple sclerosis. Profiled with immunoSEQ multiplex PCR; TCRdb holds only in-frame clones, not every one. The sample records some 79,000 clones, over 80% being singletons. This CDR3 spans 14 amino acids. CDR1 and CDR2 from the germline V gene are MNHEY and SVGAGI. J was trimmed by 7 bases and V by 6 bases; bases with no gene match: 7. The chain couples TRBV6-5 to TRBJ2-4; 9 bases match TRBD2. The sequence came from a female donor with multiple sclerosis, enrolled in a pregnancy study. The sample in question was CD4+ T cells from peripheral blood mononuclear cells, obtained in the second trimester of pregnancy. The CDR3 loop reads CASSPSGRLNIQYF. CDR3 sequence (DNA): TGTGCCAGCAGCCCCAGCGGGAGGTTGAACATTCAGTACTTC.